This T cell receptor (beta chain) was retrieved from a study of cytomegalovirus exposure and HLA in healthy donors. Points from the study as a whole: Rarity characterized most TCR sequences, yet some public TCRs appeared in many donors. The authors considered a cluster of highly shared sequence variants likely to be a sequencing artifact. Compared with the approximately 700-donor mean, an Asian-associated ancestry cluster reportedly had fewer N-insertions, according to a later analysis.

For this clone: Its antigen is as yet unknown.

In the PCR, 60 Vbeta and 13 Jbeta primers were used. Original handling: The count from a later analysis was about 80 million unique TCR beta chains, about 9.9 million of them shared. The table came from immunoSEQ multiplex PCR; TCRdb's copy has only in-frame clones and leaves some out. V, J and clone size derive from that table, while D and trimming were established from the DNA sequence. Found here are roughly 250,000 clones, 75% to 90% of them singletons; the top ten hold about 0.3%. V was pared by 3 bases and J by 0 bases, with 6 bases between. The CDR3 extends over 13 amino acids. The germline V gene encodes CDR1 KGHSH and CDR2 LQKENI.

Material for sequencing was PBMCs. The genes are TRBV18 and TRBJ2-7; the D is unclear. The sequence derives from a girl aged 2 to 10 in good health and CMV-seronegative. In DNA, the CDR3 is TGTGCCAGCTCACCCCCAGTCTCCTACGAGCAGTACTTC. Its protein product is CASSPPVSYEQYF.